A selection of T cell receptor beta chains follows, all from one sample in a study of Graves' ophthalmopathy and Graves' hyperthyroidism. A single record per CDR3 protein comes from TCRdb applying MiXCR to the multiplex PCR reads. Among 350,000 or so distinct CDR3 sequences listed, roughly a sixth were seen once. Source material: peripheral blood. Receptor source: an adult man with Graves' ophthalmopathy. Both conserved end residues are part of each CDR3. The D gene is left open where the match is weak. Only part of the rows carry a size: once, few, many, or a class if the clone is expanded.

J gene | V gene | D gene | clone size | CDR3 DNA | CDR3 protein
TRBJ1-1 | TRBV5-1 | TRBD1 | many | TGCGCCAGCAGCTTGGGACAGGGGGCTGGGGAAGCTTTCTTT | CASSLGQGAGEAFF
TRBJ1-2 | TRBV20-1 | - | many | TGCAGTGCTAGAGATCCGTTCAGCGACACGACTAACGGCTACACCTTC | CSARDPFSDTTNGYTF
TRBJ1-1 | TRBV10-3 | TRBD1 | many | TGTGCCATCAGTGAGAGAGGGGGACAGGTTTATGCTGAAGCTTTCTTT | CAISERGGQVYAEAFF
TRBJ2-5 | TRBV11-2 | - | - | TGTGCCAGCAGCTTATTAGGAGGGGGGGCACAAGAGACCCAGTACTTC | CASSLLGGGAQETQYF
TRBJ2-5 | TRBV6-1 | - | many | TGTGCCAGCTCCCGGCAGGGGGGGACTGAGACCCAGTACTTC | CASSRQGGTETQYF
TRBJ2-7 | TRBV6-2/TRBV6-3 | TRBD2 | - | TGTGCCAGCAGTTACTCGAGTGGTTTCGGGAGGCCTACCTACGAGCAGTACTTC | CASSYSSGFGRPTYEQYF
TRBJ2-2 | TRBV6-2/TRBV6-3 | - | many | TGTGCCAGCATGAGCAGGGGCTATAACACCGGGGAGCTGTTTTTT | CASMSRGYNTGELFF
TRBJ1-5 | TRBV25-1 | TRBD1 | - | TGTGCCAGCAGTGAATCTTGGGTGACAGGGGGCGGATACTCCTACCTTAGCAATCAGCCCCAGCATTTT | CASSESWVTGGGYSYLSNQPQHF
TRBJ2-3 | TRBV5-1 | - | many | TGCGCCAGCAGCTTGGGGGTAGCCCGCACAGATACGCAGTATTTT | CASSLGVARTDTQYF
TRBJ2-7 | TRBV20-1 | - | many | TGCAGTGCCGCCGTAGGCTTATACGAGCAGTACTTC | CSAAVGLYEQYF
TRBJ2-3 | TRBV12-3/TRBV12-4 | TRBD1 | many | TGTGCCAGCAGTTTATTTCTGAGGACAGGGACCACAGATACGCAGTATTTT | CASSLFLRTGTTDTQYF
TRBJ2-4 | TRBV4-2 | - | - | TGTGCCAGCAGCCAAGGGGGTCGAGCCAAAAACATTCAGTACTTC | CASSQGGRAKNIQYF
TRBJ1-5 | TRBV5-1 | - | many | TGCGCCAGCAGCTGGGGGTTCGGTAGCAATCAGCCCCAGCATTTT | CASSWGFGSNQPQHF
TRBJ1-1 | TRBV11-2 | - | many | TGTGCCAGCAGCTTAATACCCAGGGGTCAGTCGAACACTGAAGCTTTCTTT | CASSLIPRGQSNTEAFF
TRBJ2-2 | TRBV2 | - | many | TGTGCCAGCAAACCAGCGGGTTCTTACACCGGGGAGCTGTTTTTT | CASKPAGSYTGELFF
TRBJ1-2 | TRBV3-1 | - | many | TGTGCCAGCAGCCAAGTCGATGGTTTGCATGGCTACACCTTC | CASSQVDGLHGYTF
TRBJ1-1 | TRBV18 | TRBD1 | - | TGTGCCAGCTCACCCCCAGACAGGGCGAACACTGAAGCTTTCTTT | CASSPPDRANTEAFF
TRBJ2-4 | TRBV11-2 | TRBD1 | many | TGTGCCAGCAGCCCGCAGGGGGTTCCTACCAAAAACATTCAGTACTTC | CASSPQGVPTKNIQYF
TRBJ2-7 | TRBV29-1 | - | many | TGCGGCGTTGAGGTAGAGAGAAACTACGAGCAGTACTTC | CGVEVERNYEQYF
TRBJ2-3 | TRBV2 | - | many | TGTGCCAGCAGTAAATTAAGGCAGGGGGGCGCAGATACGCAGTATTTT | CASSKLRQGGADTQYF
TRBJ1-2 | TRBV6-1 | - | many | TGTGCCAGCAACCCGAACCGGGTCTTCGGTGGCTACACCTTC | CASNPNRVFGGYTF
TRBJ2-5 | TRBV7-9 | - | - | TGTGCCAGCAGGTTTGACGGGAGTGGCGAGACTCAGTACTTC | CASRFDGSGETQYF
TRBJ2-2 | TRBV11-2 | - | many | TGTGCCAGCAGCTTAGAGTCCGGCAGAATGAACACCGGGGAGCTGTTTTTT | CASSLESGRMNTGELFF
TRBJ1-5 | TRBV19 | TRBD1 | many | TGTGCCAGTAGCCCGACAGGGCCGCAGCCCCAGCATTTT | CASSPTGPQPQHF
TRBJ2-5 | TRBV2 | - | - | TGTGCCAGCAGCCGGGGAGAAGTGGGACTGGGGGAGACCCAGTACTTC | CASSRGEVGLGETQYF
TRBJ2-7 | TRBV30 | - | many | TGTGCCGTTGCCGGGACTGGCACCTACGAGCAGTACTTC | CAVAGTGTYEQYF
TRBJ2-7 | TRBV2 | - | many | TGTGCCAGCAGTGAACGAGGGGCCCCCTACGAGCAGTACTTC | CASSERGAPYEQYF